This T cell receptor beta chain appears in the sequencing data of a study of T cell responses to AZD1222 COVID-19 vaccine. At the level of the study: Second doses that came at about 4 or about 12 weeks were put together.

Findings of the study overall: Nearly half of spike-specific TCRs reportedly target unmutated variant regions. Donors were chiefly white British, with a greater number of females, and clonal diversity was perhaps underestimated.

Worth noting for this clone: What it recognizes is unknown.

CDR3 length: 15 amino acids. V lost 6 bases and J lost 6; bases outside the gene matches: 11. Per germline, CDR1 MNHEY and CDR2 SVGEGT. Sequencing was performed with immunoSEQ multiplex PCR; in TCRdb, only in-frame clones are kept and a portion is missing. The sample lists about 120,000 clones, 80% to 95% occurring once. This sequence joins TRBV6-2 or TRBV6-3 and TRBJ1-5; 7 positions match TRBD1. This TCR was sampled from an adult in good health. Sequenced here: peripheral blood, sampled on day 0 of AZD1222 vaccination. The DNA of the CDR3 is TGTGCCAGCAGCCCAGGGGGGCGCGGAGTTCAGCCCCAGCATTTT. This translates into CASSPGGRGVQPQHF.